These 26 T cell receptor beta chains came from one sample sequenced in a study of T-cell reconstitution after alpha-beta-depleted transplantation in children. Unique molecular identifiers were built into the TCRbeta library. TCRdb called the PCR reads again in MiXCR, with one record for every CDR3 protein. Of hundreds of thousands of distinct CDR3 sequences detected, roughly 13% appear once; the ten largest clones hold 2.2%. The source was PBMCs, mostly from graft donor cells, collected 360 days after TCRalphabeta/CD19-depleted stem cell transplant. These receptors were obtained from a male patient between 5 and 17 years old who had a stem cell transplant for acute myeloid leukemia, so the T cells may come from the graft donor.

This clonotype was seen at least ten times. The V call is TRBV20-1, the J call TRBJ2-1; 9 bases agree with TRBD2. The CDR3 sequence is 13 residues long. Per the germline V gene, CDR1 is DFQATT and CDR2 is SNEGSKA (reference sequence). The trim removed 3 bases at V and 3 bases at J, leaving 0 bases unmatched. In DNA, the CDR3 is TGCAGTGCTAGGACTAGCGGCTACAATGAGCAGTTCTTC. This sequence encodes CSARTSGYNEQFF.

The chain recombines TRBV12-3 or TRBV12-4 with TRBJ2-5, with unresolved D. With 6 bases removed from V and 5 bases from J, the gap between germline ends came to 13 bases. The CDR3 contains 13 residues. CDR3 DNA: TGTGCCAGCAGAGGAGTCCCTTGGGAGACCCAGTACTTC. Its protein product is CASRGVPWETQYF.

The V and J genes are TRBV5-1 and TRBJ2-7; tentatively, D is TRBD2 (5 bases). The CDR3 consists of 15 residues. Trimming removed 3 bases at V and 0 bases at J, with 13 bases between. Per the germline V gene, CDR1 is SGHRS and CDR2 is YFSETQ. The CDR3 DNA sequence: TGCGCCAGCAGCTGTCGACTACTTCGCTCCTACGAGCAGTACTTC. As protein: CASSCRLLRSYEQYF.

This clonotype occurred a few times. V gene TRBV5-1 combines with J gene TRBJ2-1; 8 bases are a match to TRBD2. CDR1 and CDR2 from the germline V gene are SGHRS and YFSETQ. V dropped 2 bases and J dropped 6; count of bases not matched to a gene: 13. The CDR3 sequence is 17 residues long. The DNA of the CDR3 is TGCGCCAGCAGCTTTGGGATTAGGGGTCTAGCGGGCAATGAGCAGTTCTTC. This encodes CASSFGIRGLAGNEQFF.

This clonotype was recorded a few times. The V gene is TRBV9, the J gene TRBJ2-1, with a tentative D call TRBD2 (6 bases). V was pared by 0 bases and J by 7 bases, with 14 bases between. The CDR3 length is 15 residues. CDR1 and CDR2 from the germline V gene are SGDLS and YYNGEE. The CDR3 region has the DNA TGTGCCAGCAGCGTAGGTGCGGGAATAGAGAATGAGCAGTTCTTC. Its protein is CASSVGAGIENEQFF.

In the case of this clonotype: A much larger clone is a single base away; this may be a read error. V gene TRBV25-1 combines with J gene TRBJ2-6; no clear D. Germline CDR1 MGHDK, CDR2 SYGVNS. Trimming stripped 2 bases from V and 8 bases from J, with 16 bases between. The CDR3 runs 16 residues. Here the CDR3 reads CASSEVFAGASNVLTF. In nucleotides, the CDR3 is TGTGCCAGCAGTGAAGTGTTCGCAGGAGCATCCAACGTCCTGACTTTC.

CDR3 nucleotides: TGCGCCAGCAGCTTGGGGCAGGTTAGGCCCTACGAGCAGTACTTC. Its protein is CASSLGQVRPYEQYF. The chain couples TRBV5-1 to TRBJ2-7; D is unresolved. V was trimmed by 0 bases and J by 2 bases, leaving 12 bases between them. This CDR3 region has 15 residues. Germline V CDR1 and CDR2: SGHRS, YFSETQ.

The chain couples TRBV28 to TRBJ2-3, with D tentatively TRBD1 (6 bases). V dropped 1 base and J dropped 5 bases, with 13 bases sitting between them. Germline-derived CDR1 and CDR2 are MDHEN and SYDVKM. The CDR3 consists of 15 residues. The CDR3 DNA reads as TGTGCCAGCAGTTTATCCCCTGGCAGGGGAGATACGCAGTATTTT. Protein sequence: CASSLSPGRGDTQYF.

The chain is built from TRBV6-2 or TRBV6-3 and TRBJ2-1, with 7 bases lining up with TRBD2. V dropped 0 bases and J dropped 7; count of bases not matched to a gene: 21. CDR1 is MNHEY and CDR2 is SVGEGT in the germline V gene. The CDR3 covers 20 residues. CDR3 loop: CASSYSRVPPFREARNEQFF. Here the CDR3 DNA reads TGTGCCAGCAGTTACTCGAGGGTCCCGCCCTTCCGGGAGGCAAGAAATGAGCAGTTCTTC.

This clonotype was recorded a few times. The chain is built from TRBV28 and TRBJ2-3, with 10 bases aligning to TRBD1. The CDR3 has 15 residues. The V gene end was trimmed by 4 bases and the J gene end by 5 bases; junction bases not matched to a gene: 6. CDR1 and CDR2 (germline): MDHEN, SYDVKM. CDR3 nucleotides: TGTGCCAGCAGTTCCGGGACAGGGGCCGGAGATACGCAGTATTTT. Protein: CASSSGTGAGDTQYF.

This clonotype was detected only a few times. This chain links TRBV20-1 with TRBJ2-4; no clear D gene. The CDR3 sequence is 15 residues long. Germline V lookup: CDR1 DFQATT, CDR2 SNEGSKA (reference sequence). The V and J ends lost 5 bases and 0 bases respectively, with 14 bases between them. In nucleotides, the CDR3 is TGCAGTGCTCCCCGGACCCTGTTAGCCAAAAACATTCAGTACTTC. Its protein product is CSAPRTLLAKNIQYF.

The table lists this clonotype with a few counts. One junction end disagrees with the germline gene, perhaps due to a read error. The chain has TRBV7-7 and TRBJ2-1; tentative D call: TRBD1 (5 bases). Germline CDR1 SSHAT, CDR2 FNYEAQ (reference sequence). The CDR3 is 16 amino acids. The CDR3 region is CASSLGEVYTHNEQFF. The DNA of the CDR3 is TGTGCTAGCAGCTTAGGGGAAGTTTATACCCACAATGAGCAGTTCTTC. The full variable domain, completed using reference TRBV7-7 and TRBJ2-1, is GAGVSQSPRYKVTKRGQDVTLRCDPISSHATLYWYQQALGQGPEFLTYFNYEAQPDKSGLPSDRFSAERPEGSISTLTIQRTEQRDSAMYRCASSLGEVYTHNEQFFGPGTRLTVL.

This clonotype was detected only a few times. The chain joins TRBV28 to TRBJ2-7; 8 bases are shared with TRBD2. This CDR3 is built from 17 residues. Germline V gene sequence: CDR1 MDHEN, CDR2 SYDVKM. The J segment lost 0 bases and the V segment lost 6 bases, leaving 13 bases of the junction unmatched. The CDR3 DNA follows: TGTGCCAGCAGCCCGACCGGGGGGGGAGGCCTCTCCTACGAGCAGTACTTC. Translation gives CASSPTGGGGLSYEQYF.

This clonotype has a handful of counts. The genes are TRBV4-3 and TRBJ2-7, with D unresolved. This CDR3 has 14 amino acids. Germline-derived CDR1 and CDR2 are LGHNA and YSLEER. Deletions cut 0 bases from V and 3 bases from J, with 9 bases between. The CDR3, as DNA: TGCGCCAGCAGCCAAGATCTCAGGCGCTACGAGCAGTACTTC. This translates into CASSQDLRRYEQYF.

This clonotype came up many times. The gene calls are TRBV27 and TRBJ2-7; unclear D gene. The V end lost 6 bases, the J end lost 3 bases, and 6 bases lay between the germline ends. In germline, CDR1 is MNHEY, CDR2 SMNVEV (reference sequence). The CDR3 contains 11 residues. The DNA for the CDR3 is TGTGCCAGCAGCTCTTTCTACGAGCAGTACTTC. This sequence encodes CASSSFYEQYF.

This clonotype was recorded many times. The gene calls are TRBV7-3 and TRBJ2-7; 8 bases are shared with TRBD2. Looked up from germline, CDR1 is SGHTA and CDR2 is FQGTGA. There are 13 residues in the CDR3. J gave up 7 bases and V 2 bases, and 4 bases lay outside the gene matches. This CDR3 reads CASSLVTSGEQYF. Here the CDR3 DNA reads TGTGCCAGCAGCTTAGTAACTAGCGGTGAGCAGTACTTC. The full variable domain, in which reference TRBV7-3 and TRBJ2-7 provide the parts outside the CDR3, is GAGVSQTPSNKVTEKGKYVELRCDPISGHTALYWYRQSLGQGPEFLIYFQGTGAADDSGLPNDRFFAVRPEGSVSTLKIQRTERGDSAVYLCASSLVTSGEQYFGPGTRLTVT.

The chain combines TRBV20-1 with TRBJ2-3, with 8 bases aligning to TRBD2. The CDR3 totals 15 residues. The trim removed 6 bases at V and 6 bases at J, leaving 14 bases unmatched. In germline, CDR1 is DFQATT, CDR2 SNEGSKA (reference sequence). The CDR3 spells CSATLADLYGDTQYF. The CDR3, as DNA: TGCAGTGCAACACTAGCGGACCTTTATGGGGATACGCAGTATTTT.

The genes are TRBV29-1 and TRBJ2-1, with 8 positions matching TRBD2. Losses at the gene ends were 5 bases for V and 7 bases for J; bases not matched to a gene: 10. CDR1 and CDR2 from the germline V gene are SQVTM and ANQGSEA. The CDR3 is made up of 14 amino acids. The CDR3 is CSVRGRLAWNEQFF. The CDR3 coding sequence is TGCAGCGTTCGTGGGAGACTAGCGTGGAATGAGCAGTTCTTC.

This clonotype was seen repeatedly, ten times or more. The chain couples TRBV7-2 to TRBJ2-7, with D possibly matching TRBD2 (5 bases). CDR3 length: 15 residues. The V gene's germline CDR1 is SGHTA and CDR2 FQGNSA. Trimming pared 5 bases from V and 3 bases from J, leaving 17 bases between. CDR3 sequence: CASSLFGNGIYEQYF. The CDR3, as DNA: TGTGCCAGCAGCCTTTTCGGGAACGGTATCTACGAGCAGTACTTC.

This clonotype was seen a few times. This sequence joins TRBV7-2 and TRBJ2-3; possible D gene TRBD2, 6 bases. Trimming shortened V by 5 bases and J by 1 base, and 16 bases separated the two germline ends. There are 16 residues in the CDR3. Germline V lookup: CDR1 SGHTA, CDR2 FQGNSA. The CDR3, as DNA: TGTGCCAGCAGCGTTGACCGATTAGCGGGCACAGATACGCAGTATTTT. This codes for CASSVDRLAGTDTQYF.

The chain combines TRBV6-1 with TRBJ2-1, with a tentative D call TRBD2 (6 bases). Trimming took off 6 bases at V and 12 bases at J, with 24 bases between the two ends. The CDR3 loop spans 15 amino acids. Germline CDR1 is MNHNS and CDR2 is SASEGT. The CDR3, as DNA: TGTGCCAGCAGACCCGCACTAGCTAGCAGGTTAGGGCAGTTCTTC. Translated, it gives CASRPALASRLGQFF.

Note on this clonotype: Sequence at one end of the junction differs from germline and may be a read error. This chain connects TRBV20-1 to TRBJ2-3, with 14 bases matching TRBD2. Per germline, CDR1 DFQATT and CDR2 SNEGSKA (reference sequence). The CDR3 consists of 15 residues. The CDR3 region has the DNA TGCAGTGCTCCCCGGACTAGCGGGAGGACAGATTCGCAGTATTTT. Its protein product is CSAPRTSGRTDSQYF.

Regarding this clonotype: Germline and junction disagree at one end, which may indicate a read error. The chain has TRBV7-7 and TRBJ2-1; no clear D gene. The germline gives CDR1 SSHAT, CDR2 FNYEAQ (reference sequence). This CDR3 spans 14 amino acids. The CDR3, as DNA: TGTGCTAGCAGCTTAGACAACTCCTACAATGAGCAGTTCTTC. Translated, it gives CASSLDNSYNEQFF.

The chain carries TRBV29-1 and TRBJ2-3, with 7 bases fitting TRBD1. The CDR3 sequence is 15 residues long. The V and J ends lost 6 bases and 0 bases, in that order; junction bases with no gene match: 9. Looked up from germline, CDR1 is SQVTM and CDR2 is ANQGSEA. In DNA, the CDR3 is TGCAGCGTCAATCCAGGGGGTCTTAGCACAGATACGCAGTATTTT. It codes for CSVNPGGLSTDTQYF.

This clonotype has a count of ten or more. V and J are TRBV29-1 and TRBJ1-2; TRBD1 agrees at 8 bases. J lost 4 bases, V lost 8 bases, and 6 bases had no gene match. CDR3 length equals 12 residues. CDR1 and CDR2 (germline): SQVTM, ANQGSEA. Written as DNA, the CDR3 is TGCAGCTATCTGGGGACAGGCTATGGCTACACCTTC. Protein: CSYLGTGYGYTF.

This clonotype was seen a few times. The rearrangement joins TRBV7-3 to TRBJ2-1, with TRBD1 matching 12 bases. Trimming at V came to 3 bases and at J to 7 bases, leaving 10 bases not matched to a gene. The CDR3 runs to 17 residues. CDR1 is SGHTA and CDR2 is FQGTGA in the germline V gene. The CDR3 loop reads CASSFVLGQGAKNEQFF. CDR3 nucleotides: TGTGCCAGCAGCTTCGTCCTGGGACAGGGGGCTAAGAATGAGCAGTTCTTC.